These 13 T cell receptor beta chains originate from one sample sequenced in a study of blood T cells in healthy people across ages. It was with a sample-barcoded 5' primer and a J-beta primer mix that a second PCR of roughly 7 to 12 cycles was run. TCRdb analysed the 5' RACE reads with MiXCR anew, one entry per CDR3 protein. The sample includes over a million distinct CDR3 sequences, approximately 59% of them seen just once. Sequenced material: blood. The receptors originated from a man younger than 35 in good health.

V gene TRBV6-5 combines with J gene TRBJ2-2; no clear D. From germline, CDR1 is MNHEY and CDR2 SVGAGI. The CDR3 has 13 residues. The V end lost 8 bases, the J end lost 0 bases, and 7 bases lay between the germline ends. This CDR3 reads CASGASNTGELFF. CDR3 nucleotides: TGTGCCAGCGGCGCTTCGAACACCGGGGAGCTGTTTTTT.

V gene TRBV7-2 combines with J gene TRBJ1-4; 7 bases match TRBD1. With 5 bases clipped from V and 0 bases from J, the junction kept 6 bases outside the gene matches. Looked up from germline, CDR1 is SGHTA and CDR2 is FQGNSA. The CDR3 is made up of 16 amino acids. The CDR3 region is CASSGGTDATNEKLFF. The CDR3 coding sequence is TGTGCCAGCAGCGGTGGGACAGATGCAACTAATGAAAAACTGTTTTTT.

This clonotype was observed a handful of times. J is TRBJ2-5 and V is TRBV7-9, with D perhaps matching TRBD2 (5 bases). Per the germline V gene, CDR1 is SEHNR and CDR2 is FQNEAQ (reference sequence). The CDR3 extends over 15 amino acids. V was shortened by 4 bases and J by 3 bases, with 15 bases between the two germline ends. CDR3 in DNA: TGTGCCAGCAGCTCAGCTAGTCTAGCCAAAGAGACCCAGTACTTC. It codes for CASSSASLAKETQYF.

This clonotype was seen a single time. This chain links TRBV6-2 or TRBV6-3 with TRBJ2-1; TRBD1 is a possible D gene (6 bases). Trimming shortened V by 6 bases and J by 3 bases, and 12 bases separated the two germline ends. Looked up from germline, CDR1 is MNHEY and CDR2 is SVGEGT. The CDR3 consists of 14 residues. The CDR3 region has the DNA TGTGCCAGCAGCCCCTGGGGGCTCTACAATGAGCAGTTCTTC. This codes for CASSPWGLYNEQFF.

The V and J genes are TRBV4-2 and TRBJ2-7; D may be TRBD1 (6 bases). The ends were cut back, 2 bases at V and 2 bases at J, with 25 bases in the middle. This CDR3 is 19 amino acids long. Germline V lookup: CDR1 LGHNA, CDR2 YNFKEQ. CDR3 residues: CASSQNKPQGFRFPYEQYF. The CDR3 region has the DNA TGTGCCAGCAGCCAAAACAAACCACAGGGTTTTCGGTTCCCCTACGAGCAGTACTTC.

The chain recombines TRBV27 with TRBJ2-5; no definite D call. V was shortened by 5 bases and J by 11 bases, with 12 bases between the two germline ends. The length of the CDR3 is 11 residues. Germline values: CDR1 MNHEY, CDR2 SMNVEV (reference sequence). As DNA, the CDR3 is TGTGCCAGCAGTACGAAGGGTGAGCAGTACTTC. Translated: CASSTKGEQYF.

The chain has TRBV27 and TRBJ1-6, with D possibly matching TRBD1 (6 bases). Per the germline V gene, CDR1 is MNHEY and CDR2 is SMNVEV (reference sequence). Trimming stripped 3 bases from V and 6 bases from J, with 18 bases between. The CDR3 is made up of 17 amino acids. CDR3 nucleotide sequence: TGTGCCAGCAGTTTTCAACAGGGATTCGGGCTTAATTCACCCCTCCACTTT. It encodes CASSFQQGFGLNSPLHF.

This clonotype showed up just a few times. This sequence joins TRBV12-3 or TRBV12-4 and TRBJ2-6; D unclear. V was trimmed by 7 bases and J by 2 bases, leaving 15 bases between them. CDR3 size: 16 residues. Here the CDR3 DNA reads TGTGCCAGCACCCGTACGGCCAACCCTGGGGCCAACGTCCTGACTTTC. It is translated as CASTRTANPGANVLTF.

This clonotype appeared a few times. V gene TRBV12-3 or TRBV12-4 combines with J gene TRBJ1-5; weak D call: TRBD1 (6 bases). V shed 3 bases and J shed 7 bases, with 13 bases lying between them. The CDR3 spans 14 residues. The CDR3 sequence is CASSLRGAGQPQHF. The CDR3 DNA reads as TGTGCCAGCAGTTTGAGGGGGGCCGGACAGCCCCAGCATTTT.

This sequence joins TRBV12-3 or TRBV12-4 and TRBJ2-5; no clear D gene. The length of the CDR3 is 12 residues. The V and J ends lost 7 bases and 5 bases respectively, with 11 bases between them. DNA for the CDR3: TGTGCCAGCACCCTCACCGGGGAGACCCAGTACTTC. Its translation: CASTLTGETQYF.

This chain links TRBV7-2 with TRBJ2-1; possible D gene TRBD2, 6 bases. The germline gives CDR1 SGHTA, CDR2 FQGNSA. The CDR3 covers 15 residues. With 1 base removed from V and 6 bases from J, the gap between germline ends came to 13 bases. DNA for the CDR3: TGTGCCAGCAGCTTAGATATCTGGAGGGTCAATGAGCAGTTCTTC. Translated, it gives CASSLDIWRVNEQFF.

The chain combines TRBV20-1 with TRBJ2-1, with a weak D call TRBD1 (5 bases). The DNA matches TRBJ2-7 better at its end, which makes the J call doubtful. Germline CDR1 and CDR2: DFQATT and SNEGSKA (reference sequence). The CDR3 covers 13 residues. The DNA for the CDR3 is TGCAGTGCTGGGCCCCAGGGCCTAAGCGAGCAGTACTTC. Translated: CSAGPQGLSEQYF.

V and J are TRBV20-1 and TRBJ2-1; the D call may be TRBD1 or TRBD2 (6 bases each). The CDR3 loop spans 11 amino acids. The V end was cut by 6 bases, the J end by 15 bases, with 18 bases between. CDR1 is DFQATT, CDR2 SNEGSKA, per germline (reference sequence). This CDR3 is CSAANTGAGFF. CDR3 nucleotide sequence: TGCAGTGCAGCAAATACGGGGGCGGGGTTCTTC.